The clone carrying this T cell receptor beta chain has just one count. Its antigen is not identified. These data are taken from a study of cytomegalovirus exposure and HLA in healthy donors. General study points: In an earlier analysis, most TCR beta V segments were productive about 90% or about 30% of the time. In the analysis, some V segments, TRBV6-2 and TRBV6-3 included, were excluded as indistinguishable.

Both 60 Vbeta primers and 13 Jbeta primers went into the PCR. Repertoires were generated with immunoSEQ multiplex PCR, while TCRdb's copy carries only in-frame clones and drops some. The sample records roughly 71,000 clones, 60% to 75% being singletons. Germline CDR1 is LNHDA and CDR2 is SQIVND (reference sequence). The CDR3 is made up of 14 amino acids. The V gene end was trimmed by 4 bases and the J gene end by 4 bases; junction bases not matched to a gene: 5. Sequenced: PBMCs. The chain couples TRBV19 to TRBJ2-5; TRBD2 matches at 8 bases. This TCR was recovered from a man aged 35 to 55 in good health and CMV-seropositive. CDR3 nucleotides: TGTGCCAGTAGTAGACGGGGGGGCCTAGAGACCCAGTACTTC. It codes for CASSRRGGLETQYF.